This T cell receptor beta chain was retrieved from a study of CD8+ T cells in alopecia areata. Findings and caveats of the study: Among the cells sequenced in scalp samples are also the resident alphabeta T cells of normal skin.

Notes on this clone: The target antigen is unknown.

Following extraction, RNA underwent reverse transcription to cDNA, which served as the sequencing template. Repertoires were generated with immunoSEQ multiplex PCR, while TCRdb's copy carries only in-frame clones and drops some. The data show 110,000 to 150,000 clones, around 58% seen once. Between the trimmed V and J ends, which lost 6 bases and 6 bases, there was a span of 12 bases. Germline CDR1 and CDR2: SNHLY and FYNNEI. The CDR3 covers 13 residues. Sequenced here: CD4+ T cells sorted from blood, sampled at week 0. This receptor was identified in a human donor with alopecia areata. The V call is TRBV2, the J call TRBJ2-1; no firm D call. The CDR3, as DNA: TGTGCCAGCAGGAGGTTTGGCGGCAATGAGCAGTTCTTC. Translating gives CASRRFGGNEQFF.